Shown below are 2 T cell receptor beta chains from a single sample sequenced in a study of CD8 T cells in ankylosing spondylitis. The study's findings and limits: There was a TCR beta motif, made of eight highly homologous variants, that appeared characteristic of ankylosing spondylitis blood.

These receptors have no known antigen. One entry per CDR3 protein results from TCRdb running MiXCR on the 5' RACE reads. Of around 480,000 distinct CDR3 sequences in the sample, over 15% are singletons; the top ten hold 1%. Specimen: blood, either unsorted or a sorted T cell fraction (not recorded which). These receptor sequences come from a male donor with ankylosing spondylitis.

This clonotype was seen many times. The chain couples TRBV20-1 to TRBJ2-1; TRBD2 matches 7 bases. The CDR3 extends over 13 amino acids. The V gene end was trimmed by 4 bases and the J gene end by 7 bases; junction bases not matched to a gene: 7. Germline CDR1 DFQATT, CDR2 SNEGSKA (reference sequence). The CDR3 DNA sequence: TGCAGTGCTAACCCGGGAGGAGGAAATGAGCAGTTCTTC. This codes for CSANPGGGNEQFF.

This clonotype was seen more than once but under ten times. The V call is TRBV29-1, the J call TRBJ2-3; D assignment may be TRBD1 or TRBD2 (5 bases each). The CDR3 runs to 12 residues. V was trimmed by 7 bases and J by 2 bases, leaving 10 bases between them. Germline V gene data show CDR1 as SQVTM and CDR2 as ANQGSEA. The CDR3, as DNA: TGCAGCGGGGGGTCTAACACAGATACGCAGTATTTT. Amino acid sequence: CSGGSNTDTQYF.